Listed below are T cell receptor beta chains from one sample, sequenced in a study of control samples from healthy donors and cancer patients. Here immunoSEQ multiplex PCR was the method, and the copy in TCRdb shows in-frame clones only, minus some. The sample records about 140,000 clones, 75% to 90% being singletons. Sequenced sample: blood. The receptors were sampled from a woman aged 30 to 39 in good health. Both conserved end residues are part of each CDR3. The D gene is left open where the match is weak. Size is omitted from some rows. Given values are once, few, many or a class for expanded clones.

V	size	J	D	DNA	CDR3
TRBV7-2	.	TRBJ1-3	TRBD1	TGTGCCAGCAGCCCACGGACAGGGCTGGGAAACACCATATATTTT	CASSPRTGLGNTIYF
TRBV2	.	TRBJ1-6	.	TGTGCCAGCTGGAGGGACCAAAATTATTCACCCCTCCACTTT	CASWRDQNYSPLHF
TRBV12-3/TRBV12-4	.	TRBJ2-1	.	TGTGCCAGCAGTTTAGGGAAGGACAGGCAGTTCTTC	CASSLGKDRQFF
TRBV19	.	TRBJ1-1	.	TGTGCCAGTACCCTCGGGGCGGAGAACACTGAAGCTTTCTTT	CASTLGAENTEAFF
TRBV19	.	TRBJ1-2	.	TGTGCCACCGAGGGTAGGGGCCCTGGAGGCTATGGCTACACCTTC	CATEGRGPGGYGYTF
TRBV7-2	once	TRBJ2-3	.	TGTGCCAGCAGCCTAGGGGGACGCACAGATACGCAGTATTTT	CASSLGGRTDTQYF
TRBV6-5	.	TRBJ2-3	.	TGTGCCAGCAGTTACTCGTTAGAGGCAGGCACAGATACGCAGTATTTT	CASSYSLEAGTDTQYF
TRBV7-9	.	TRBJ2-5	.	TGTGCCAGCAGCTTCCTTTCGGGTCTCAAGGGGAGGGAGACCCAGTACTTC	CASSFLSGLKGRETQYF
TRBV7-4	.	TRBJ2-5	TRBD1	TGTGCCAGCAGCCCGAAGCGACAGGGGGTGGAGACCCAGTACTTC	CASSPKRQGVETQYF
TRBV6-1	.	TRBJ1-1	.	TGTGCCAGCAGTGAAATCCATCACACTGAAGCTTTCTTT	CASSEIHHTEAFF
TRBV10-3	.	TRBJ1-5	.	TGTGCCATCAGTGATACGTCGGTGCAGTTGCAGCCCCAGCATTTT	CAISDTSVQLQPQHF
TRBV6-5	once	TRBJ2-4	.	TGTGCCAGCAGGGCCGGAACTGGCATTCAGTACTTC	CASRAGTGIQYF
TRBV5-4	.	TRBJ2-6	.	TGTGCCAGCAGCTCCGCGGGCTCTGGGGCCAACGTCCTGACTTTC	CASSSAGSGANVLTF
TRBV5-6	.	TRBJ1-2	.	TGTGCCAGCAGCCGCTGGGCAGGGACTAACTATGGCTACACCTTC	CASSRWAGTNYGYTF
TRBV5-1	.	TRBJ2-3	TRBD2	TGCGCCAGCAGCTTAAGGCTAGCGGGGGGCACAGATACGCAGTATTTT	CASSLRLAGGTDTQYF
TRBV19	.	TRBJ2-2	.	TGTGCCAGTAGTATCCTAGGGGGTATGAACACCGGGGAGCTGTTTTTT	CASSILGGMNTGELFF
TRBV4-2	.	TRBJ2-7	TRBD2	TGTGCCAGCAGCCGGTCGACTAGCGGGAGAGACTACGAGCAGTACTTC	CASSRSTSGRDYEQYF
TRBV2	.	TRBJ1-1	.	TGTGCCAGCAGTGAACTCCGGGTTGGAACTGAAGCTTTCTTT	CASSELRVGTEAFF
TRBV19	few	TRBJ1-1	.	TGTGCCAGTAGAGATCTTTACGGTCTGCCGAACACTGAAGCTTTCTTT	CASRDLYGLPNTEAFF
TRBV28	.	TRBJ1-1	TRBD1	TGTGCCAGCAGTACAAGGTCGTCAGGGGGGAACACTGAAGCTTTCTTT	CASSTRSSGGNTEAFF
TRBV2	.	TRBJ1-2	.	TGTGCCAGCAACCGACAGGCAAACTATGGCTACACCTTC	CASNRQANYGYTF
TRBV6-5	.	TRBJ1-6	.	TGTGCCAGCAGTTACTCTGACGGTATCTATAATTCACCCCTCCACTTT	CASSYSDGIYNSPLHF
TRBV5-1	.	TRBJ1-1	.	TGCGCCAGCAGCGGGGGGACGGATTTGAACACTGAAGCTTTCTTT	CASSGGTDLNTEAFF
TRBV28	.	TRBJ1-2	.	TGTGCCAGCAGGGATTCGGCGGCCTTTGTTGGCTACACCTTC	CASRDSAAFVGYTF
TRBV19	.	TRBJ2-5	TRBD2	TGTGCCAGTAGGGGGGTAGCGGGAGAGGGAGAGACCCAGTACTTC	CASRGVAGEGETQYF
TRBV5-4	.	TRBJ2-7	.	TGTGCCAGCACCCGAGGGGTCTCGTACGAGCAGTACTTC	CASTRGVSYEQYF
TRBV7-2	.	TRBJ2-2	.	TGTGCCAGCAGCCCGTGGGCCGGGTGGCGGGAGAACACCGGGGAGCTGTTTTTT	CASSPWAGWRENTGELFF
TRBV27	.	TRBJ2-1	TRBD2	TGTGCCAGCAGTCCCCAGCGGGAGTATAATGAGCAGTTCTTC	CASSPQREYNEQFF
TRBV6-2/TRBV6-3	.	TRBJ2-7	TRBD2	TGTGCCAGCAGTTACGGACTAGCGGCCCCCCGCGAGCAGTACTTC	CASSYGLAAPREQYF